The 16 T cell receptor beta chains listed next were all sequenced from one sample in a study of blood T cell repertoires in COVID-19. Measured with immunoSEQ multiplex PCR; TCRdb has only the in-frame clones, and not every one. The top ten hold 7.2% of the sample, which has some 150,000 clones, 70% to 85% seen once. Material: peripheral blood. These receptors came from a woman aged 45-60 years in a cohort sampled during active or convalescent COVID-19.

This chain links TRBV29-1 with TRBJ1-1; 7 nucleotides match TRBD1. The CDR3 extends over 14 amino acids. Germline CDR1 and CDR2: SQVTM and ANQGSEA. V dropped 3 bases and J dropped 1; count of bases not matched to a gene: 5. The CDR3 DNA reads TGCAGCGTTGAGAAGGGGGCCCAGAACACTGAAGCTTTCTTT. It specifies CSVEKGAQNTEAFF.

V gene TRBV10-1 combines with J gene TRBJ2-3; D is possibly TRBD1 (6 bases). V was pared by 1 base and J by 2 bases, with 7 bases between. The germline V gene has CDR1 WNHNN and CDR2 SYGVQD (reference sequence). CDR3 length: 14 residues. The CDR3, as DNA: TGCGCCAGCAGTGAGTGGGGGCACACAGATACGCAGTATTTT. It encodes CASSEWGHTDTQYF.

The V and J genes are TRBV6-1 and TRBJ1-2; possibly TRBD1 for D (5 bases). Germline CDR1 and CDR2: MNHNS and SASEGT. V lost 0 bases and J 7 bases, leaving 9 bases between the germline ends. The length of the CDR3 is 13 residues. For the CDR3, the DNA is TGTGCCAGCAGTGAAGCGGCAGGGTCTGGCTACACCTTC. Translating it yields CASSEAAGSGYTF.

The chain's CDR3 is CASSPSRTSAAYNEQFF. In DNA form, the CDR3 reads TGTGCCAGCAGCCCTTCTCGGACTAGCGCGGCCTACAATGAGCAGTTCTTC. The genes are TRBV7-2 and TRBJ2-1, with 9 bases matching TRBD2. Germline assignment: CDR1 SGHTA and CDR2 FQGNSA. V dropped 5 bases and J dropped 2; count of bases not matched to a gene: 10. This CDR3 contains 17 residues.

This chain connects TRBV7-2 to TRBJ2-1, with D perhaps matching TRBD2 (6 bases). The CDR3 length is 14 residues. In germline, CDR1 is SGHTA, CDR2 FQGNSA. V was shortened by 2 bases and J by 8 bases, with 13 bases between the two germline ends. The CDR3 sequence: CASSLIPGVDEQFF. The CDR3 DNA is TGTGCCAGCAGCTTAATTCCGGGGGTAGATGAGCAGTTCTTC.

The chain has TRBV6-1 and TRBJ2-3; TRBD2 agrees at 8 bases. This CDR3 contains 16 residues. Per the germline V gene, CDR1 is MNHNS and CDR2 is SASEGT. V shed 4 bases and J 1 base; nucleotides not matched to a gene: 7. The CDR3 DNA follows: TGTGCCAGCAGTGCCCTAGGTAGCGGGGGCACAGATACGCAGTATTTT. Its translation is CASSALGSGGTDTQYF.

The chain links TRBV19 to TRBJ1-1, with 10 positions matching TRBD1. Germline V gene data show CDR1 as LNHDA and CDR2 as SQIVND (reference sequence). There are 15 residues in the CDR3. The J segment lost 11 bases and the V segment lost 1 base, leaving 10 bases of the junction unmatched. This CDR3 reads CASSIAEGTGALAFF. In nucleotides, the CDR3 is TGTGCCAGTAGTATAGCCGAAGGGACAGGGGCATTGGCTTTCTTT.

The J gene is TRBJ2-3, the V gene TRBV6-5; 8 nucleotides line up with TRBD1. This CDR3 is 16 amino acids long. After removal of 2 bases from V and 3 bases from J, the junction contained 7 bases not matched to a gene. From germline, CDR1 is MNHEY and CDR2 SVGAGI. The CDR3 DNA reads TGTGCCAGCAGTTACCTTGGGACAGGAATTACAGATACGCAGTATTTT. Translating it yields CASSYLGTGITDTQYF.

This rearrangement joins TRBV30 to TRBJ1-5, with no clear D. Trimming took 5 bases from V and 0 from J, leaving 5 bases between them. The CDR3 contains 12 residues. The V gene's germline CDR1 is GTSNPN and CDR2 SVGIG (reference sequence). The CDR3 reads CAWDYSNQPQHF. The CDR3 DNA is TGTGCCTGGGATTATAGCAATCAGCCCCAGCATTTT.

The chain links TRBV2 to TRBJ2-2; possibly TRBD1 for D (6 bases). The CDR3 is 16 residues long. The V and J ends lost 7 bases and 4 bases respectively, with 19 bases between them. Germline-derived CDR1 and CDR2 are SNHLY and FYNNEI. The CDR3: CASTEQQGISTGELFF. DNA of the CDR3: TGTGCCAGCACCGAACAGCAGGGGATTAGCACCGGGGAGCTGTTTTTT.

This clone was detected only a few times. CDR3 sequence: CAIKTDSMNTEAFF. The DNA for the CDR3 is TGTGCCATCAAAACCGACAGCATGAACACTGAAGCTTTCTTT. The chain employs TRBV10-3 and TRBJ1-1; D might be TRBD1 (5 bases). There are 14 residues in the CDR3. CDR1 ENHRY and CDR2 SYGVKD come from the germline V gene. The V gene lost 7 bases and the J gene lost 0 bases, with 12 bases spanning the gap.

This clone was counted at least ten times. This chain links TRBV21-1 with TRBJ2-7; the table's D call of TRBD2 was not tested on the DNA. TRBV21-1 is a known pseudogene. This CDR3 has 15 amino acids. Here the CDR3 reads CASGEKGLISYEQYF. DNA for the CDR3: TGTGCCAGCGGGGAAAAGGGACTGATATCCTACGAGCAGTACTTC.

The rearrangement links TRBV20-1 to TRBJ2-2; tentatively, D is TRBD2 (6 bases). Germline values: CDR1 DFQATT, CDR2 SNEGSKA (reference sequence). CDR3 size: 15 residues. Trimming cost V 3 bases and J 0 bases, with 11 bases left between them. The CDR3: CSASLGGTNTGELFF. DNA for the CDR3: TGCAGTGCTAGTTTGGGGGGTACGAACACCGGGGAGCTGTTTTTT.

The V call is TRBV15, the J call TRBJ1-5; TRBD1 might be the D (5 bases). CDR1 and CDR2 (germline): LNHNV, YYDKDF (reference sequence). The CDR3 consists of 15 residues. V dropped 3 bases and J dropped 2 bases, with 11 bases sitting between them. CDR3 in amino acids: CATSRGWGGNQPQHF. The CDR3 DNA is TGTGCCACCAGCAGGGGGTGGGGGGGCAATCAGCCCCAGCATTTT.

Only one count was recorded for this clone. The rearrangement uses TRBV18 and TRBJ1-4; no firm D call. V lost 4 bases, J lost 5 bases, and 29 bases lay in between. This CDR3 has 20 residues. Germline V gene data show CDR1 as KGHSH and CDR2 as LQKENI. In DNA, the CDR3 is TGTGCCAGCTCACTCCCGCTAGAGGAGGATCCCGGAGCTTTCAATGAAAAACTGTTTTTT. Protein product: CASSLPLEEDPGAFNEKLFF.

This clone was picked up a small number of times. The chain links TRBV6-6 to TRBJ2-1; perhaps TRBD2 as D (5 bases). Per the germline V gene, CDR1 is MNHNY and CDR2 is SVGAGI (reference sequence). The length of the CDR3 is 15 residues. Trimming took 6 bases from V and 7 from J, leaving 19 bases between them. CDR3 bases: TGTGCCAGCAGGCCACCAATCGAGGGTTGGAATGAGCAGTTCTTC. Its protein product is CASRPPIEGWNEQFF.